This entry concerns a single T cell receptor beta chain. Its specificity is not known. This entry is derived from a study of T cell clonotyping in hematopoietic cell transplantation. Whole-study findings and limits: After transplant, recipient diversity fell while pathologically expanded clonotypes grew through day 180.

V trimming: 3 bases; J trimming: 8 bases; junction bases outside the gene matches: 7. Germline values: CDR1 LGHNA, CDR2 YSLEER. The CDR3 runs 15 residues. The method was immunoSEQ multiplex PCR; TCRdb's version includes in-frame clones alone and lacks a portion of them. The sample carries around 6,800 clones, roughly 77% recorded once. The sample here was PBMCs, taken 100 days after allogeneic stem cell transplant. The chain uses TRBV4-3 and TRBJ1-6; 7 bases are shared with TRBD1. This clonotype was sampled from a female patient in her 30s who had an allogeneic stem cell transplant, so the T cells may come from the graft donor. Some clones in this sample may be carry-over from other donors' samples. CDR3: CASSHSGTVDSPLHF. CDR3 nucleotide sequence: TGCGCCAGCAGCCACTCCGGGACAGTAGATTCACCCCTCCACTTT.